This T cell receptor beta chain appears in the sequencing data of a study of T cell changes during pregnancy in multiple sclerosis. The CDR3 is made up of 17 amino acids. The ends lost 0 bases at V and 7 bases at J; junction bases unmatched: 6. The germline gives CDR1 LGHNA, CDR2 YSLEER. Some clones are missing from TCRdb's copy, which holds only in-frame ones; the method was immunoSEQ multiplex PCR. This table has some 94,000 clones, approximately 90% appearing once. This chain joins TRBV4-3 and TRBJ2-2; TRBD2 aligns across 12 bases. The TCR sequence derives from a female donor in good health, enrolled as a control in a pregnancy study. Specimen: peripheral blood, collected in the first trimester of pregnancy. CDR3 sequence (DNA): TGCGCCAGCAGCCAAGAGCTAGCGGGGGGGCCGGACGGGGAGCTGTTTTTT. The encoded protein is CASSQELAGGPDGELFF.